This T cell receptor beta chain appears in the sequencing data of a study of beta chain features in type 1 diabetes (dated by TCRdb to about 2018). Broadly, across the study: No differences in mean age, gender distribution, total cell number or subset yield were found between patients and healthy donors. A total of roughly 100 million sorted cells were examined across all samples, and a strong correlation was observed between cell number per subset and RNA yield. In the study, TCRB repertoires of sorted circulating CD4+ T cell subsets from recently diagnosed type 1 diabetes patients were compared with those of matched healthy donors. Regulatory and stem cell-like memory subsets were obtained from only 8 patients and about eight healthy donors, while naive and central memory subsets were obtained from all 28 donors. Study-wide findings and limitations: Naive, central memory and regulatory TCRB repertoires appeared to be more similar among patients than among healthy donors. Type 1 diabetes patients showed a moderate but significant shortening of TCRB CDR3 length in all four CD4+ subsets. Because the HLA sub-analyses included only small numbers of individuals, any influence of HLA type on TCRB rearrangement was left unresolved. Fewer insertions and more nucleotide deletions at VDJ recombination sites were observed in patients with type 1 diabetes, implying thymic rearrangement abnormalities. PCR might favor shorter templates, but patient and control samples were amplified and corrected together, so any skew would affect both groups equally. Sequencing cDNA rather than genomic DNA could over-represent highly expressing activated cells, although activation and CD3 levels did not differ between groups.

CDR3 length: 13 amino acids, cysteine to phenylalanine. Solely the CDR3 DNA is kept, with 39 bases framed from the first base. CDR1 and CDR2 are read off the germline V gene as SNHLY and FYNNEI. V has 7 bases trimmed and J has 3 bases trimmed; junction bases matching no gene number 6. A single peripheral blood draw of roughly 0.11 L on average was collected from each donor into heparinised tubes. Naive, central memory, regulatory and stem cell-like memory CD4+ T cells were sorted on a BD FACSAria II using a panel including CD45RO, CCR7, CD25, CD127, CD95 and CD27. Purity was above 95% for every sorted population. PBMCs were isolated right away by Lymphoprep density gradient centrifugation and were stained directly, without culture. So that batch effects would be minimized, each experiment stained and sorted samples in pairs, pairing one healthy donor with one patient. For this clone: It has no known antigen specificity. Per-base qualities were not stored, and no clone one base away is much larger.

The entire amount of isolated RNA was reverse transcribed using the High Capacity cDNA Reverse Transcription Kit, so the sequenced TCRB transcripts were expressed ones. Stem cell-like memory T cell samples underwent survey-depth immunoSEQ sequencing, averaging roughly 1 million total reads per sample. After sorted cells were lysed in RLT buffer, RNA was extracted with DNase-treated RNeasy Micro or Mini kits, with the choice depending on cell number. To prevent cross-contamination, every cell subset was processed on its own, while patient and healthy donor samples were processed together. The immunoSEQ multiplex PCR was used to amplify TCRB sequences from cDNA, generating 87-bp fragments that spanned the CDR3 region. Sequencing of the amplicons was performed on the Illumina HiSeq platform. The original methods were these. PCR bias was computationally corrected using synthetic template baselines, reads within Hamming distance 2 were collapsed, and singletons that could not be merged were discarded. Reads were aligned to IMGT to assign V, D and J genes, CDR3 length, and insertions or deletions at six rearrangement sites. Within each subset, clonotype counts were normalized to the number of sorted cells before true diversity and Gini coefficients were calculated with the tcR R package. The overlap coefficient, calculated on TCRB nucleotide sequences, was used to quantify repertoire sharing. In TCRdb, the immuneACCESS table is reduced to in-frame sequences with V and J assigned. These tables do not hold every clone; where another copy was compared, an unresolved V gene accounts for under half, and the others remain unexplained. The V and J calls and clone size are taken from that table; D and trimming were inferred from the DNA. In all, the sample holds roughly 14,000 clones, and 40% to 55% of those were seen once. Of the sample, about 0.53% is held by the ten largest clones.

Input material: stem cell memory CD4+ T cells from blood. According to the study, the label for this sample's cell subset or site signals: stem cell-like memory CD4+ T cells. The clonotype originates from a woman between 35 and 50 years old in good health. The receptor chain draws on TRBV2 and TRBJ2-7, with 7 junctional bases fitting TRBD1. DNA sequence: TGTGCCAGCAACCCGGGACAGAACTACGAGCAGTACTTC. This yields the protein CASNPGQNYEQYF.